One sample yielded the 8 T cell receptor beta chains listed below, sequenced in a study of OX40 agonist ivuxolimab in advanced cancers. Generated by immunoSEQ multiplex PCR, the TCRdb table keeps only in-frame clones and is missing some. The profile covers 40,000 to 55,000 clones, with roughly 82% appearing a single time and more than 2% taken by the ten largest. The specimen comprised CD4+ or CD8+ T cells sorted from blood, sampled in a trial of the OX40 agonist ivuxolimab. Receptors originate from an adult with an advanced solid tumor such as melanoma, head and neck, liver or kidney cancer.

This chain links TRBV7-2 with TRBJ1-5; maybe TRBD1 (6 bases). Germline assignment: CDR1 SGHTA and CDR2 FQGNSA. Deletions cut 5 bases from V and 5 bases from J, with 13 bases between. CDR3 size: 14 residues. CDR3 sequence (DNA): TGTGCCAGCAGCGTTCACAGGGTTTATCAGCCCCAGCATTTT. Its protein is CASSVHRVYQPQHF.

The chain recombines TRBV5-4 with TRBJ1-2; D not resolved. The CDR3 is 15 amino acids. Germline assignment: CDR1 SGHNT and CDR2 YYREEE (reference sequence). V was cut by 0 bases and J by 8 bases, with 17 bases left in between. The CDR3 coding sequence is TGTGCCAGCAGCTTGGTAGAGCAGTCCATGGGAGGCTACACCTTC. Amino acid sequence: CASSLVEQSMGGYTF.

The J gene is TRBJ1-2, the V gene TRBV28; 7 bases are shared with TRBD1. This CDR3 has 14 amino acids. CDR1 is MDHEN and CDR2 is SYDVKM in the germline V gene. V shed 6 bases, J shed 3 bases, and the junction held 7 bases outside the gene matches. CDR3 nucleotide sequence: TGTGCCAGCAGCGACAGGGCGAGGTACTATGGCTACACCTTC. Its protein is CASSDRARYYGYTF.

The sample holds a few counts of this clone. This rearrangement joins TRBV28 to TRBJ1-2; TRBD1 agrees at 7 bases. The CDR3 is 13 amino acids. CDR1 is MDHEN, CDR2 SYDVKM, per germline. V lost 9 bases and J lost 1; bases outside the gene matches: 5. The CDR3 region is CASRDSNNYGYTF. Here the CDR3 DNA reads TGTGCCAGTAGGGACAGCAATAACTATGGCTACACCTTC.

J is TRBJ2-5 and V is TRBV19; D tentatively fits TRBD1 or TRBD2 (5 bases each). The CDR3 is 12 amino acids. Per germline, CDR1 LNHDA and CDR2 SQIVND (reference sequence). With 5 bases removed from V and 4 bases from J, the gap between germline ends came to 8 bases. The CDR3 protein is CASSAGRETQYF. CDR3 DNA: TGTGCCAGTAGTGCAGGGAGAGAGACCCAGTACTTC.

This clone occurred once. In nucleotides, the CDR3 is TGTGCCACCAGCACTAGGACTGCTAATGAAAAACTGTTTTTT. Protein product: CATSTRTANEKLFF. The gene calls are TRBV15 and TRBJ1-4, with unresolved D. V gave up 4 bases and J gave up 3 bases, with 9 bases separating them. Germline V gives CDR1 LNHNV, CDR2 YYDKDF (reference sequence). The CDR3 sequence is 14 residues long.

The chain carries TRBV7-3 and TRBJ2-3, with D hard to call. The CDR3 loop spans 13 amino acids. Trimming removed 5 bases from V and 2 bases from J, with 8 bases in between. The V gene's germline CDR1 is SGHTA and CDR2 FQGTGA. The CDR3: CASSQLITDTQYF. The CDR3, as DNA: TGTGCCAGCAGCCAACTCATCACAGATACGCAGTATTTT.

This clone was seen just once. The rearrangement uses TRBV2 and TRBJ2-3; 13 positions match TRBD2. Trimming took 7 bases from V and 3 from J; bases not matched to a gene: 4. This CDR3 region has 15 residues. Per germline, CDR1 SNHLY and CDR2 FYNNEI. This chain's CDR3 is CASTLLAGGTDTQYF. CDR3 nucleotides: TGTGCCAGCACCTTACTAGCGGGGGGGACAGATACGCAGTATTTT.